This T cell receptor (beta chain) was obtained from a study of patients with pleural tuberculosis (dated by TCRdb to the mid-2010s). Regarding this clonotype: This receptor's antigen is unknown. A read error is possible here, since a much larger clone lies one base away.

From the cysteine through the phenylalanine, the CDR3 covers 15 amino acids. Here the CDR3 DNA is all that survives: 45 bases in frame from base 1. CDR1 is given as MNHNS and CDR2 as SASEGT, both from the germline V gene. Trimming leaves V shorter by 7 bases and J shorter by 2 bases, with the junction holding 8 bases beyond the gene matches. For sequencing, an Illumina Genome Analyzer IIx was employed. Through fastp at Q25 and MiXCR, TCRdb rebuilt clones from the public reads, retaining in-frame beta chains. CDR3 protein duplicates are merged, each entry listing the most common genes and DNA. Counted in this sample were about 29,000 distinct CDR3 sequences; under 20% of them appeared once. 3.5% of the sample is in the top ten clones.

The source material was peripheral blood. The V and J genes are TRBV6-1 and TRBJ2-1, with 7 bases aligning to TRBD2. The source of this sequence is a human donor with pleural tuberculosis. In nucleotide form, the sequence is TGTGCCAGCAATGCCAGCGGGGATGCCTACAATGAGCAGTTCTTC. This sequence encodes CASNASGDAYNEQFF.